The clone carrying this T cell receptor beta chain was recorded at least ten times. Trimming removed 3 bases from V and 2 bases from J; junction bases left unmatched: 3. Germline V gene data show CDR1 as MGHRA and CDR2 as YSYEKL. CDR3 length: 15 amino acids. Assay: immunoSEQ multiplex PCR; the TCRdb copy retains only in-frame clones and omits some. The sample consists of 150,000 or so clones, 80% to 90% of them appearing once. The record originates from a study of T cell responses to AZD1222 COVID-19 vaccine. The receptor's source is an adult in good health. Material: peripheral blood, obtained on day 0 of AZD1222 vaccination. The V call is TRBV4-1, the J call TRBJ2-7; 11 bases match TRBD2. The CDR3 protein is CASSQASGGTYEQYF. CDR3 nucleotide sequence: TGCGCCAGCAGCCAGGCTAGCGGGGGGACCTACGAGCAGTACTTC.